This T cell receptor beta chain was retrieved from a study of cytomegalovirus exposure and HLA in healthy donors. PCR used 60 Vbeta primers and 13 Jbeta primers. Data came from immunoSEQ multiplex PCR; TCRdb stores just in-frame clones and leaves some out. The sample holds fewer than 70,000 clones, under 90% seen once. Germline assignment: CDR1 SGDLS and CDR2 YYNGEE. Deletions cut 2 bases from V and 7 bases from J, with 7 bases between. CDR3 length: 12 residues. The source is a woman in her thirties or forties in good health and CMV-seronegative. V usage is TRBV9 and J usage is TRBJ2-1; D perhaps matches TRBD1 (6 bases). The source material was PBMCs. The CDR3 nucleotides read TGTGCCAGCAGCGTCGGGACAAATGAGCAGTTCTTC. Its protein is CASSVGTNEQFF. Full variable domain (rest looked up from reference TRBV9 and TRBJ2-1): DSGVTQTPKHLITATGQRVTLRCSPRSGDLSVYWYQQSLDQGLQFLIQYYNGEERAKGNILERFSAQQFPDLHSELNLSSLELGDSALYFCASSVGTNEQFFGPGTRLTVL.